The sequence of this TCR beta chain was determined in a study of cytomegalovirus exposure and HLA in healthy donors. Study as a whole: HLA-typed donors were the source of tens of millions of unique TCRs, which an early data release held.

This PCR relied on a set of 60 Vbeta primers and 13 Jbeta primers. Data came from immunoSEQ multiplex PCR; TCRdb stores just in-frame clones and leaves some out. This table holds 100,000 to 150,000 clones, 79% found once. Notes on this clone: Its specificity is unknown.

Study-wide results and limits: Most TCR sequences were uncommon, yet certain public TCRs appeared in many donors.

This CDR3 contains 16 residues. CDR1 and CDR2 (germline): ENHRY, SYGVKD. The trim removed 0 bases at V and 8 bases at J, leaving 7 bases unmatched. The V and J genes are TRBV10-3 and TRBJ2-1, with 10 bases identical to TRBD2. Sequencing was performed on PBMCs. This TCR derives from a young man in good health and CMV-seronegative. CDR3 coding DNA: TGTGCCATCAGTGAGTCGACGCTAGCGGGAGTCGATGAGCAGTTCTTC. This sequence encodes CAISESTLAGVDEQFF.